Listed below are T cell receptor beta chains from one sample, sequenced in a study of T cells in Graves' hyperthyroidism and ophthalmopathy. MiXCR, run by TCRdb on the multiplex PCR reads, gives a single entry per CDR3 protein. The sample holds a few hundred thousand distinct CDR3 sequences, 46% seen once. The sequencing input was peripheral blood or thyroid tissue (not recorded which). These receptors were collected from a woman aged 18-35 years with Graves' hyperthyroidism. Both conserved end residues are part of each CDR3. D genes are given only for firm matches. Clone size appears in some rows only: once, few, many, or a class for an expanded clone.

d_call | clone_size | j_call | v_call | cdr3_nt | cdr3_aa
NA | NA | TRBJ1-5 | TRBV29-1 | TGCAGCGTTGATCGTGGGGGGCAGCCCCAGCATTTT | CSVDRGGQPQHF
NA | few | TRBJ2-1 | TRBV29-1 | TGCAGCGTTGTGGGTGGGATGGGGGGTGAGCAGTTCTTC | CSVVGGMGGEQFF
NA | NA | TRBJ1-1 | TRBV5-4 | TGTGCCAGCAGCTTGGCTATCGGGGTCGCGAACATGAACACTGAAGCTTTCTTT | CASSLAIGVANMNTEAFF
NA | few | TRBJ2-7 | TRBV4-3 | TGCGCCAGCAGCCGGAACTGGATTACGGGGAACGAGCAGTACTTC | CASSRNWITGNEQYF
NA | NA | TRBJ2-7 | TRBV7-9 | TGTGCCAGCAGCCAAAGGCGGGCTAGCGACCACGAGCAGTACTTC | CASSQRRASDHEQYF
NA | NA | TRBJ1-3 | TRBV29-1 | TGCAGCGTTGAACGGGCGGGAAACACCATATATTTT | CSVERAGNTIYF
NA | many | TRBJ1-2 | TRBV5-4 | TGTGCCAGCACCTTGAGGGACAAACTCAACTATGGCTACACCTTC | CASTLRDKLNYGYTF
NA | many | TRBJ1-4 | TRBV19 | TGTGCCAGTAGGTTTTTTGGGACGGGAGATGAAAAACTGTTTTTT | CASRFFGTGDEKLFF
TRBD2 | NA | TRBJ2-7 | TRBV29-1 | TGCAGCGTCGCCAGAGATCAGTCTAGCGGGAGGGGCGAGCAGTACTTC | CSVARDQSSGRGEQYF
TRBD1 | NA | TRBJ2-7 | TRBV6-1 | TGTGCCAGCAGACGCGACAGGGGAGGCGAGCAGTACTTC | CASRRDRGGEQYF
TRBD1 | many | TRBJ1-6 | TRBV25-1 | TGTGCCAGCCAGGACAGGGGCTACCTAAATTCACCCCTCCACTTT | CASQDRGYLNSPLHF
NA | NA | TRBJ1-5 | TRBV12-3/TRBV12-4 | TGTGCCAGCAGTTTGGGGGGGCCGGACACTCAGCCCCAGCATTTT | CASSLGGPDTQPQHF
NA | many | TRBJ2-7 | TRBV12-3/TRBV12-4 | TGTGCCAGCGGACGGAACTACGAGCAGTACTTC | CASGRNYEQYF
TRBD1 | few | TRBJ1-2 | TRBV27 | TGTGCCAGCAGTACCCATCCGGGACAGGGGGGTGGCTACACCTTC | CASSTHPGQGGGYTF
TRBD1 | NA | TRBJ1-2 | TRBV7-9 | TGTGCCAGCAGTCCACAGGGGGGGGCTAACTATGGCTACACCTTC | CASSPQGGANYGYTF
TRBD2 | many | TRBJ2-7 | TRBV29-1 | TGCAGCGTTGAAATCGGGGGGACCTACGAGCAGTACTTC | CSVEIGGTYEQYF
TRBD1 | NA | TRBJ2-2 | TRBV7-9 | TGCGCCAGCAGCACCCCACCGGAGGACAGGGGGCCCAGGGAGCTGTTTTTT | CASSTPPEDRGPRELFF
TRBD2 | many | TRBJ2-7 | TRBV20-1 | TGCAGTGCCAGGACTAGCGGGAGTCTCGAGCAGTACTTC | CSARTSGSLEQYF
NA | NA | TRBJ1-3 | TRBV27 | TGTGCCAGCAGTTTATCAAAGGGGAGAAACACCATATATTTT | CASSLSKGRNTIYF
NA | many | TRBJ2-7 | TRBV2 | TGTGCCAGCAGTGAAGGACTTAGGCCACTCCTGAGGGACGAGCAGTACTTC | CASSEGLRPLLRDEQYF
NA | NA | TRBJ1-2 | TRBV10-3 | TGTGCCATCCGGGGGCGACTCTATGGCTACACCTTC | CAIRGRLYGYTF
NA | many | TRBJ1-5 | TRBV19 | TGTGCCAGTAGTATTGGGGGTTCTAGCAATCAGCCCCAGCATTTT | CASSIGGSSNQPQHF
NA | few | TRBJ1-1 | TRBV5-4 | TGTGCCAGCAGCAAGGACAGCATGAACACTGAAGCTTTCTTT | CASSKDSMNTEAFF
NA | NA | TRBJ1-5 | TRBV7-7 | TGTGCTAGCAGCTTAGCGGGAGGGCTCGATGAGCATTTT | CASSLAGGLDEHF
NA | many | TRBJ2-6 | TRBV4-1 | TGCGCCAGCAGCCAAGATCGGGTAGGGGGTACGGGGGCCAACGTCCTGACTTTC | CASSQDRVGGTGANVLTF
TRBD2 | many | TRBJ2-2 | TRBV6-6 | TGTGCCAGCAGGGGACTAGCTGGTAACACCGGGGAGCTGTTTTTT | CASRGLAGNTGELFF
NA | few | TRBJ1-4 | TRBV2 | TGTGCCAGCAGCCGCCAGACCGCAACTAATGAAAAACTGTTTTTT | CASSRQTATNEKLFF
NA | NA | TRBJ2-5 | TRBV5-1 | TGCGCCAGCAGCTTCGGGCAGTCGGGCGAGACCCAGTACTTC | CASSFGQSGETQYF
TRBD1 | NA | TRBJ1-5 | TRBV5-1 | TGCGCCAGCAGCCCCCGGACAGGGGGCGTTTGGAATCAGCCCCAGCATTTT | CASSPRTGGVWNQPQHF
NA | NA | TRBJ2-5 | TRBV10-3 | TGTGCCAGCGCCGGGCCGCAAGAGACCCAGTACTTC | CASAGPQETQYF
NA | NA | TRBJ1-4 | TRBV24-1 | TGTGCCACCAGTGTGGGGGGTGAAAAACTGTTTTTT | CATSVGGEKLFF